The 2 T cell receptor beta chains below come from one sample, sequenced in a study of T-cell memory formation after mild COVID-19. MiXCR was run by TCRdb on the 5' RACE reads, yielding one entry per CDR3 protein. The sample lists hundreds of thousands of distinct CDR3 sequences; approximately 8.4% were seen once. The specimen sequenced was PBMCs or a T cell subset sorted from them (not recorded which). The receptors were sampled from a man aged 18 to 30 who had mild COVID-19 (a few samples of this study predate the infection). Cell type and time point are not known.

The sample holds a few counts of this clonotype. The J gene is TRBJ2-2, the V gene TRBV7-6; D may be TRBD2 (5 bases). Trimming removed 7 bases from V and 1 base from J, with 10 bases in between. Germline CDR1 is SGHVS and CDR2 is FNYEAQ. CDR3 size: 14 residues. The CDR3 spells CASNSRGNTGELFF. CDR3 nucleotides: TGTGCCAGCAATTCCCGGGGGAACACCGGGGAGCTGTTTTTT.

The chain is built from TRBV13 and TRBJ2-1; D is undetermined. The germline CDR1 and CDR2 sequences are PRHDT and FYEKMQ (reference sequence). This CDR3 has 12 amino acids. The V end lost 5 bases, the J end lost 4 bases, and 6 bases lay between the germline ends. The CDR3 coding sequence is TGTGCCAGCAGCGTACTATACAATGAGCAGTTCTTC. Residues: CASSVLYNEQFF.